These 32 T cell receptor beta chains were sequenced from one sample in a study of low-dose radiotherapy and immunotherapy resistance in tumors. Covering alpha and beta chains, TRAV- and TRBV-specific primers were used for the first-strand cDNA. A constant-region primer paired with the V-primer adapter amplified TCRs over about 19 PCR cycles. TCRdb used MiXCR to reprocess the reads, holding one entry per CDR3 protein. The sample includes about 14,000 distinct CDR3 sequences, approximately 68% seen only once; the top ten take roughly 5%. These TCRs come from a human donor with advanced metastatic prostate, ovarian, gallbladder or colorectal cancer (not recorded which). This table probably holds off-target reads from a library built for another chain.

This clonotype has just one count. The rearrangement links TRBV6-1 to TRBJ2-2; TRBD2 agrees at 10 bases. Unmatched junction bases numbered 7, after V lost 4 bases and J lost 8 bases. Germline V gene lookup returns CDR1 MNHNS and CDR2 SASEGT. The CDR3 has 15 residues. In DNA form, the CDR3 reads TGTGCCAGCAGTGTACACCAGACTAGCGGGGGGGAGCTGTTTTTT. Encoded protein: CASSVHQTSGGELFF.

This clonotype was recorded a few times. This chain joins TRBV6-6 and TRBJ2-2; unclear D gene. Germline V gene sequence: CDR1 MNHNY, CDR2 SVGAGI (reference sequence). Between the trimmed V and J ends, which lost 7 bases and 0 bases, there was a span of 3 bases. This CDR3 is 12 amino acids long. CDR3: CASTPNTGELFF. In DNA form, the CDR3 reads TGTGCCAGCACCCCGAACACCGGGGAGCTGTTTTTT.

V usage is TRBV19 and J usage is TRBJ2-5; 14 bases agree with TRBD2. The CDR3 consists of 16 residues. The germline CDR1 and CDR2 sequences are LNHDA and SQIVND (reference sequence). The trim removed 5 bases at V and 5 bases at J, leaving 7 bases unmatched. CDR3 sequence (DNA): TGTGCCAGTAGTCCGGGGGGACTAGCGGGGGAGGAGACCCAGTACTTC. Amino acid sequence: CASSPGGLAGEETQYF.

There are a few counts of this clonotype. The CDR3 bases are TGCGCCAGCAGCTTGGTAGACAGGGAGAACGAGCAGTACTTC. This sequence encodes CASSLVDRENEQYF. The rearrangement uses TRBV5-1 and TRBJ2-7; the match to TRBD1 covers 7 bases. J gave up 5 bases and V 0 bases, and 5 bases lay outside the gene matches. CDR1 and CDR2 (germline): SGHRS, YFSETQ. The CDR3 is 14 amino acids.

A word on this clonotype: The junction and the germline gene differ at one end; a read error may be behind it. V is TRBV5-1 and J is TRBJ2-7; D may be TRBD1 (5 bases). The CDR3 extends over 13 amino acids. Per the germline V gene, CDR1 is SGHRS and CDR2 is YFSETQ. CDR3 DNA sequence: TGTGCCAGCAGCTTGGCCTCTTGGGGCGGAGCCAGTTTC. Translating it yields CASSLASWGGASF.

The chain employs TRBV7-3 and TRBJ1-3, with D perhaps matching TRBD1 (6 bases). The CDR3 consists of 14 residues. The V end lost 5 bases, the J end lost 2 bases, and 10 bases lay between the germline ends. Germline loops: CDR1 SGHTA, CDR2 FQGTGA. CDR3 sequence: CASSEGQPGNTIYF. CDR3 in DNA: TGTGCCAGCAGCGAAGGACAGCCTGGAAACACCATATATTTT.

This clonotype was seen more than once but under ten times. The chain uses TRBV25-1 and TRBJ1-4; D is perhaps TRBD1 (5 bases). V dropped 5 bases and J dropped 5 bases, with 15 bases sitting between them. Germline V gene data show CDR1 as MGHDK and CDR2 as SYGVNS. The CDR3 is made up of 15 amino acids. CDR3 DNA: TGTGCCAGCAGTCGTGGGACGGTGACGAATGAAAAACTGTTTTTT. Its translation is CASSRGTVTNEKLFF.

This clonotype was recorded once. This chain joins TRBV7-8 and TRBJ1-3; the D gene is possibly TRBD1 (5 bases). Per germline, CDR1 SGHVS and CDR2 FQNEAQ. The CDR3 covers 17 residues. Between the trimmed V and J ends, which lost 3 bases and 2 bases, there was a span of 17 bases. CDR3 residues: CASSFLAGQAAGNTIYF. CDR3 sequence (DNA): TGTGCCAGCAGCTTTCTCGCAGGGCAGGCGGCTGGAAACACCATATATTTT. The variable domain in full, with the rest retrieved from reference TRBV7-8 and TRBJ1-3, is GAGVSQSPRYKVAKRGQDVALRCDPISGHVSLFWYQQALGQGPEFLTYFQNEAQLDKSGLPSDRFFAERPEGSVSTLKIQRTQQEDSAVYLCASSFLAGQAAGNTIYFGEGSWLTVV.

There are a few counts of this clonotype. This chain joins TRBV5-6 and TRBJ2-2; the D is unclear. V lost 5 bases and J lost 6, with 11 bases in between. The CDR3 is made up of 13 amino acids. Per germline, CDR1 SGHDT and CDR2 YYEEEE. DNA of the CDR3: TGTGCCAGCAGTTTTGTCTTATCCGGGGAGCTGTTTTTT. Translating it yields CASSFVLSGELFF. The entire variable domain, with the rest obtained from reference TRBV5-6 and TRBJ2-2, is as follows: DAGVTQSPTHLIKTRGQQVTLRCSPKSGHDTVSWYQQALGQGPQFIFQYYEEEERQRGNFPDRFSGHQFPNYSSELNVNALLLGDSALYLCASSFVLSGELFFGEGSRLTVL.

The rearrangement joins TRBV5-6 to TRBJ2-7; possibly TRBD1 or TRBD2 for D (6 bases each). V lost 1 base and J 2 bases, leaving 22 bases between the germline ends. Germline V gene sequence: CDR1 SGHDT, CDR2 YYEEEE. The CDR3 contains 18 residues. The CDR3: CASSLTPGARALPYEQYF. DNA for the CDR3: TGTGCCAGCAGCTTGACTCCGGGGGCAAGGGCCCTACCCTACGAGCAGTACTTC.

The chain recombines TRBV29-1 with TRBJ1-1, with 7 bases identical to TRBD1. Per the germline V gene, CDR1 is SQVTM and CDR2 is ANQGSEA. V lost 7 bases and J lost 2; bases outside the gene matches: 4. The length of the CDR3 is 12 residues. CDR3 DNA sequence: TGCAGCGCCGACAGGGAAAACACTGAAGCTTTCTTT. Residues: CSADRENTEAFF.

Details on this clonotype: One end of the junction varies from germline; a read error may be responsible. The chain employs TRBV2 and TRBJ2-7; D remains ambiguous. The CDR3 contains 14 residues. Looked up from germline, CDR1 is SNHLY and CDR2 is FYNNEI. Written as DNA, the CDR3 is TGTGCCAGCAGAGAAGGCAGGTCCGCCTACGAGCAGTACTTC. Residues: CASREGRSAYEQYF.

The V and J genes are TRBV4-3 and TRBJ1-1; D unresolved. Trimming cost V 0 bases and J 2 bases, with 7 bases left between them. The germline V gene has CDR1 LGHNA and CDR2 YSLEER. The CDR3 sequence is 14 residues long. The CDR3 bases are TGCGCCAGCAGCCAAGAGCCGGCCAACACTGAAGCTTTCTTT. This gives the protein CASSQEPANTEAFF.

This clonotype has just one count. The V gene is TRBV4-1, the J gene TRBJ2-5, with a weak D call TRBD1 (5 bases). The ends were cut back, 2 bases at V and 1 base at J, with 8 bases in the middle. Germline assignment: CDR1 MGHRA and CDR2 YSYEKL. CDR3 length equals 14 residues. The CDR3 nucleotides are TGCGCCAGCAGCCAAAGGACACTCCAAGAGACCCAGTACTTC. This gives the protein CASSQRTLQETQYF.

The chain couples TRBV27 to TRBJ1-1, with TRBD1 matching 8 bases. The trim removed 6 bases at V and 0 bases at J, leaving 6 bases unmatched. CDR1 is MNHEY and CDR2 is SMNVEV in the germline V gene (reference sequence). The CDR3 consists of 15 residues. DNA for the CDR3: TGTGCCAGCAGCCAAACAGGGGGGATGAACACTGAAGCTTTCTTT. Amino acids: CASSQTGGMNTEAFF.

The chain is built from TRBV5-1 and TRBJ2-2; D gene unclear. In germline, CDR1 is SGHRS, CDR2 YFSETQ. V lost 5 bases and J 6 bases, leaving 8 bases between the germline ends. This CDR3 region has 12 residues. The CDR3 region is CASSSPPGELFF. The DNA of the CDR3 is TGCGCCAGCAGTTCCCCCCCCGGGGAGCTGTTTTTT. The full variable domain, completed using reference TRBV5-1 and TRBJ2-2, is KAGVTQTPRYLIKTRGQQVTLSCSPISGHRSVSWYQQTPGQGLQFLFEYFSETQRNKGNFPGRFSGRQFSNSRSEMNVSTLELGDSALYLCASSSPPGELFFGEGSRLTVL.

The chain joins TRBV25-1 to TRBJ1-5; the D is unclear. CDR1 and CDR2 from the germline V gene are MGHDK and SYGVNS. The CDR3 covers 15 residues. Trimming shortened V by 5 bases and J by 3 bases, and 14 bases separated the two germline ends. For the CDR3, the DNA is TGTGCCAGCAGTCCCCGGGGTAATTCCAATCAGCCCCAGCATTTT. Its protein is CASSPRGNSNQPQHF.

The chain recombines TRBV5-1 with TRBJ2-7, with TRBD1 matching 8 bases. J gave up 4 bases and V 2 bases, and 5 bases lay outside the gene matches. Germline CDR1 is SGHRS and CDR2 is YFSETQ. The CDR3 contains 14 residues. CDR3 region: CASSFSRGPYEQYF. CDR3 bases: TGCGCCAGCAGCTTCTCCAGGGGGCCGTACGAGCAGTACTTC.

This clonotype was counted between two and nine times. Written as DNA, the CDR3 is TGCAGTGCTAGAGACCGGGACAGGGTGAACACCTTC. It encodes CSARDRDRVNTF. The rearrangement links TRBV20-1 to TRBJ1-2; 9 bases agree with TRBD1. The CDR3 covers 12 residues. Germline loops: CDR1 DFQATT, CDR2 SNEGSKA (reference sequence). V trimming: 0 bases; J trimming: 12 bases; junction bases outside the gene matches: 5.

This clonotype occurred once. V usage is TRBV5-8 and J usage is TRBJ2-3; TRBD2 matches 14 bases. The germline CDR1 and CDR2 sequences are SGHTS and YDEGEE. J was trimmed by 2 bases and V by 4 bases; bases with no gene match: 6. The CDR3 spans 17 residues. The CDR3 spells CASSVGTSGGNTDTQYF. The CDR3 coding sequence is TGTGCCAGCAGCGTCGGGACTAGCGGGGGTAACACAGATACGCAGTATTTT.

This sequence joins TRBV2 and TRBJ1-3; no firm D call. Germline-derived CDR1 and CDR2 are SNHLY and FYNNEI. The CDR3 has 12 residues. V was clipped by 4 bases and J by 7 bases, with 8 bases between them. The CDR3 region has the DNA TGTGCCAGCAGTGCCTCGTCGAACACCATATATTTT. Amino acid sequence: CASSASSNTIYF. The variable domain in full, completed from reference TRBV2 and TRBJ1-3, reads EPEVTQTPSHQVTQMGQEVILRCVPISNHLYFYWYRQILGQKVEFLVSFYNNEISEKSEIFDDQFSVERPDGSNFTLKIRSTKLEDSAMYFCASSASSNTIYFGEGSWLTVV.

The genes are TRBV20-1 and TRBJ1-1; D unclear. The germline V and J ends were trimmed by 7 bases and 8 bases, with 14 bases remaining between them. CDR1 is DFQATT and CDR2 is SNEGSKA in the germline V gene (reference sequence). The CDR3 extends over 11 amino acids. CDR3: CSVAGKFEAFF. The CDR3 region has the DNA TGCAGTGTGGCGGGAAAGTTCGAAGCTTTCTTT.

This chain joins TRBV28 and TRBJ2-2, with a weak D call TRBD1 (5 bases). There are 13 residues in the CDR3. Germline V gene data show CDR1 as MDHEN and CDR2 as SYDVKM. Between the trimmed V and J ends, which lost 7 bases and 10 bases, there was a span of 16 bases. CDR3 in DNA: TGTGCCAGCACCCTAGGGGATTGGGCGGAGCTGTTTTTT. It encodes CASTLGDWAELFF.

A note on this clonotype: One junction end does not reproduce the germline sequence, and a read error may be involved. The J gene is TRBJ2-7, the V gene TRBV5-4; the D gene is possibly TRBD2 (7 bases). The CDR3 is made up of 14 amino acids. The germline gives CDR1 SGHNT, CDR2 YYREEE (reference sequence). The CDR3 reads CASSGGAGAYEQYF. CDR3 bases: TGTGCCAGCAGCGGGGGGGCAGGGGCCTATGAGCAGTACTTC.

The chain carries TRBV4-2 and TRBJ1-6; D is ambiguous. The CDR3 is made up of 17 amino acids. V was clipped by 0 bases and J by 5 bases, with 14 bases between them. CDR1 and CDR2 from the germline V gene are LGHNA and YNFKEQ. The CDR3 sequence is CASSQEQAVDNNSPLHF. CDR3 nucleotides: TGTGCCAGCAGCCAAGAGCAAGCAGTAGACAATAATTCACCCCTCCACTTT.

This clonotype was detected once. The chain uses TRBV5-1 and TRBJ2-1, with TRBD1 identical over 7 bases. The length of the CDR3 is 16 residues. CDR1 is SGHRS, CDR2 YFSETQ, per germline. V dropped 1 base and J dropped 5; count of bases not matched to a gene: 9. In nucleotides, the CDR3 is TGCGCCAGCAGCTTGCTCAGGGGGATTAGGAACAATGAGCAGTTCTTC. The encoded protein is CASSLLRGIRNNEQFF. Full variable domain (missing parts from reference TRBV5-1 and TRBJ2-1): KAGVTQTPRYLIKTRGQQVTLSCSPISGHRSVSWYQQTPGQGLQFLFEYFSETQRNKGNFPGRFSGRQFSNSRSEMNVSTLELGDSALYLCASSLLRGIRNNEQFFGPGTRLTVL.

CDR3 sequence (DNA): TGTGCCAGCAGCCAGTACGGACAGTACAATGAGCAGTTCTTC. Its protein product is CASSQYGQYNEQFF. This chain uses TRBV3-1 with TRBJ2-1; possibly TRBD1 for D (6 bases). CDR3 size: 14 residues. The germline gives CDR1 LGHDT, CDR2 YNNKEL (reference sequence). V lost 3 bases to trimming and J lost 4 bases, with 10 bases between them.

This chain connects TRBV2 to TRBJ2-3; no definite D call. The germline V gene has CDR1 SNHLY and CDR2 FYNNEI. Trimming shortened V by 1 base and J by 4 bases, and 12 bases separated the two germline ends. The CDR3 totals 15 residues. CDR3 sequence reads: CASSEGWPVADTQYF. In DNA, the CDR3 is TGTGCCAGCAGTGAAGGATGGCCTGTGGCAGATACGCAGTATTTT. The variable domain in full, completed from reference TRBV2 and TRBJ2-3, reads EPEVTQTPSHQVTQMGQEVILRCVPISNHLYFYWYRQILGQKVEFLVSFYNNEISEKSEIFDDQFSVERPDGSNFTLKIRSTKLEDSAMYFCASSEGWPVADTQYFGPGTRLTVL.

The sample holds one count of this clonotype. The chain has TRBV5-1 and TRBJ2-7; 11 positions agree with TRBD2. The CDR3 contains 16 residues. V was pared by 3 bases and J by 1 base, with 6 bases of the junction left unmatched. Per the germline V gene, CDR1 is SGHRS and CDR2 is YFSETQ. The DNA for the CDR3 is TGCGCCAGCAGCTCCGGCGGGACTAGCGGATCCTACGAGCAGTACTTC. Its translation: CASSSGGTSGSYEQYF.

The chain links TRBV29-1 to TRBJ2-7; 7 nucleotides match TRBD1. Germline values: CDR1 SQVTM, CDR2 ANQGSEA. The V segment lost 4 bases and the J segment 2 bases; nucleotides outside the gene matches: 8. The CDR3 consists of 14 residues. In nucleotides, the CDR3 is TGCAGCGTTGCCGGGACAGACGAAACCTACGAGCAGTACTTC. Protein product: CSVAGTDETYEQYF.

About this clonotype: The junction differs from germline at one of its ends, possibly a read error. The chain links TRBV13 to TRBJ1-6; D is uncertain. The germline CDR1 and CDR2 sequences are PRHDT and FYEKMQ (reference sequence). This CDR3 contains 16 residues. The CDR3 loop reads CATDSGYLTNAGKATF. CDR3 sequence (DNA): TGTGCAACCGACTCCGGTTACCTCACCAATGCAGGCAAAGCAACCTTT.

This clonotype has more than one count but fewer than ten. The J gene is TRBJ1-5, the V gene TRBV6-6; the D is unclear. Germline CDR1 and CDR2: MNHNY and SVGAGI (reference sequence). The CDR3 contains 14 residues. Between the trimmed V and J ends, which lost 5 bases and 0 bases, there was a span of 8 bases. The DNA of the CDR3 is TGTGCCAGCAGTCGAGGCTATAGCAATCAGCCCCAGCATTTT. Translating it yields CASSRGYSNQPQHF.